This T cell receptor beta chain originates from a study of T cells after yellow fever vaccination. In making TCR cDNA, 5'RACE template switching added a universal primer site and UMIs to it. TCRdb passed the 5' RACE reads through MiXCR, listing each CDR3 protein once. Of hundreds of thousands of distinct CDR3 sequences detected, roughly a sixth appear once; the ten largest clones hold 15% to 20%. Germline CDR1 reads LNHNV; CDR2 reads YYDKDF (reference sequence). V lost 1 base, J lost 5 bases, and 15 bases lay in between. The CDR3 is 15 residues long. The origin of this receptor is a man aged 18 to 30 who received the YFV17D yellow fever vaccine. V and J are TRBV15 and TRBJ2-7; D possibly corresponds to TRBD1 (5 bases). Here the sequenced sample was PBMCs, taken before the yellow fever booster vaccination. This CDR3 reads CATSRGQSPHHEQYV. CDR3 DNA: TGTGCCACCAGCAGAGGACAGTCCCCCCATCACGAGCAGTACGTC.